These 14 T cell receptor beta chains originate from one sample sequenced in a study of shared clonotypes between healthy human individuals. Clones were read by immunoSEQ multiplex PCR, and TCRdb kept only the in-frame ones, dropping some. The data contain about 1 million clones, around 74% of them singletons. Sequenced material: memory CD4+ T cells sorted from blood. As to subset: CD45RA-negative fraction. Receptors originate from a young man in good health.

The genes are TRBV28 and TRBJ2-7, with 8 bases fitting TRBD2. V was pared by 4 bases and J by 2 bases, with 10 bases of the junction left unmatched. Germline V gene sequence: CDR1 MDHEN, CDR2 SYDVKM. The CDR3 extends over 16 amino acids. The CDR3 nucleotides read TGTGCCAGCAGTTCGGTTGGCGGGGGGCTCCCCTACGAGCAGTACTTC. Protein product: CASSSVGGGLPYEQYF.

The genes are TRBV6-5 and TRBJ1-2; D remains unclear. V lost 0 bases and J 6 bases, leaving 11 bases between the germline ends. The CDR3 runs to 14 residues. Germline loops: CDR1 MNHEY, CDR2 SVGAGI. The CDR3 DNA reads TGTGCCAGCAGTTACTCAGGGAGGGTTGATGGCTACACCTTC. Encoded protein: CASSYSGRVDGYTF.

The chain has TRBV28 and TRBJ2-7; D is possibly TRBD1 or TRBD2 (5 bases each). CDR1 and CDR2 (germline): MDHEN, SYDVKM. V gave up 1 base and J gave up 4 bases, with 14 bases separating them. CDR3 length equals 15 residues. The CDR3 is CASSLSGTAFYEQYF. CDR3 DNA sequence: TGTGCCAGCAGTTTATCCGGGACCGCCTTTTACGAGCAGTACTTC.

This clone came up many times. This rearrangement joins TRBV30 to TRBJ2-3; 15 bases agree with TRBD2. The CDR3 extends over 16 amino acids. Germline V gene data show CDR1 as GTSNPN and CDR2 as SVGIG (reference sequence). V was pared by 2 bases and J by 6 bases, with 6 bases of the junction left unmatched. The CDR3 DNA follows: TGTGCCTGGAGTCGGACTAGCGGGGGGGCATGGGATACGCAGTATTTT. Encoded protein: CAWSRTSGGAWDTQYF.

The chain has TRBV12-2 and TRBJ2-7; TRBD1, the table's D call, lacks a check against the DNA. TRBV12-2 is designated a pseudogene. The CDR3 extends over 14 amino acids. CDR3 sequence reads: CASRWVGASYEQYF. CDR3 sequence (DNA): TGTGCAAGTCGCTGGGTGGGGGCGAGCTACGAGCAGTACTTC.

The DNA for the CDR3 is TGTGCCATCAGCGGCTTAGGGGAGAGGATCTATGGCTACACCTTC. Its translation is CAISGLGERIYGYTF. This chain links TRBV10-3 with TRBJ1-2, with D tentatively TRBD1 (5 bases). This CDR3 has 15 residues. V lost 6 bases and J 4 bases, leaving 18 bases between the germline ends. Germline loops: CDR1 ENHRY, CDR2 SYGVKD.

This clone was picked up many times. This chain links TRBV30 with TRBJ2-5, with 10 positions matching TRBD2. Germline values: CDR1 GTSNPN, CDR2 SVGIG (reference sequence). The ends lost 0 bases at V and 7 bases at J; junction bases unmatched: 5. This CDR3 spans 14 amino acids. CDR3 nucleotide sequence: TGTGCCTGGAGTGTAAAAGCGGGAGGGTTGACCCAGTACTTC. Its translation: CAWSVKAGGLTQYF.

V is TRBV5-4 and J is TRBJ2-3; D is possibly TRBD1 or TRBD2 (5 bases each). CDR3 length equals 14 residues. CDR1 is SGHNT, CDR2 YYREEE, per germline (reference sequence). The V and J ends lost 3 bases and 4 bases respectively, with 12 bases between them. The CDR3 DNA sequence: TGTGCCAGCAGCTCCCAGGGAGATGCAGATACGCAGTATTTT. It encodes CASSSQGDADTQYF. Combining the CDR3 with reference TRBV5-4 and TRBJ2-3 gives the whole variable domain ETGVTQSPTHLIKTRGQQVTLRCSSQSGHNTVSWYQQALGQGPQFIFQYYREEENGRGNFPPRFSGLQFPNYSSELNVNALELDDSALYLCASSSQGDADTQYFGPGTRLTVL.

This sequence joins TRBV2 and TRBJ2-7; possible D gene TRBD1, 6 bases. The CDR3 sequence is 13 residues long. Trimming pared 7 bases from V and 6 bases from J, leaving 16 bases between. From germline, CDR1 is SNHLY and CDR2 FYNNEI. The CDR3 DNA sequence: TGTGCCAGCAAGCGACAGGAACTCGGCGAGCAGTACTTC. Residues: CASKRQELGEQYF.

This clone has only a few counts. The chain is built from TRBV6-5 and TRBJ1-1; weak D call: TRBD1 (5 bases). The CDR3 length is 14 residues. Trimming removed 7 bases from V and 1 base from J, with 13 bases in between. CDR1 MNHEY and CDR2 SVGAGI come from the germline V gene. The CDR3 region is CASTGGGQNTEAFF. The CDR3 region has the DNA TGTGCCAGCACCGGGGGAGGCCAGAACACTGAAGCTTTCTTT.

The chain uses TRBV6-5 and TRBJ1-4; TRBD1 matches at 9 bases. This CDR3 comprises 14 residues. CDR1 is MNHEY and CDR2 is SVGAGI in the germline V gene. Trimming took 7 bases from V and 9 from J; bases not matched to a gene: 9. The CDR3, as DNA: TGTGCCAGCACCCAGCCCGGGACAGGGCAAAAACTGTTTTTT. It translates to CASTQPGTGQKLFF.

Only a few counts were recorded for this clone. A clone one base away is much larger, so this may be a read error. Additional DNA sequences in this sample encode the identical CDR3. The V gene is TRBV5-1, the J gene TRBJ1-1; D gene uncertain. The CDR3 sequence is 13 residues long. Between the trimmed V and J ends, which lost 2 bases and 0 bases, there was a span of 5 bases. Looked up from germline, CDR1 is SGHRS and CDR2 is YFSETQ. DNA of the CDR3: TGCGCCAGCAGCTTAGGAATGAACACTGAAGCTTTCTTT. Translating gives CASSLGMNTEAFF.

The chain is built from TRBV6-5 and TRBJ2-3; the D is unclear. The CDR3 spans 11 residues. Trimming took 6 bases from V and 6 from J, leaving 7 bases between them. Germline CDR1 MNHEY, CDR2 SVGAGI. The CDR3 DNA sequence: TGTGCCAGCAGCTACCACGATACGCAGTATTTT. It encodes CASSYHDTQYF.

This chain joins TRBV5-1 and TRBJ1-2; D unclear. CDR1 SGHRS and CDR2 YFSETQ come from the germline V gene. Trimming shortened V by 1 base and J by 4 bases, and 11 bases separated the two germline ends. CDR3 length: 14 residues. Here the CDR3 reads CASSLSSQTYGYTF. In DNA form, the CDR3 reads TGCGCCAGCAGCTTGTCTTCACAGACCTATGGCTACACCTTC.